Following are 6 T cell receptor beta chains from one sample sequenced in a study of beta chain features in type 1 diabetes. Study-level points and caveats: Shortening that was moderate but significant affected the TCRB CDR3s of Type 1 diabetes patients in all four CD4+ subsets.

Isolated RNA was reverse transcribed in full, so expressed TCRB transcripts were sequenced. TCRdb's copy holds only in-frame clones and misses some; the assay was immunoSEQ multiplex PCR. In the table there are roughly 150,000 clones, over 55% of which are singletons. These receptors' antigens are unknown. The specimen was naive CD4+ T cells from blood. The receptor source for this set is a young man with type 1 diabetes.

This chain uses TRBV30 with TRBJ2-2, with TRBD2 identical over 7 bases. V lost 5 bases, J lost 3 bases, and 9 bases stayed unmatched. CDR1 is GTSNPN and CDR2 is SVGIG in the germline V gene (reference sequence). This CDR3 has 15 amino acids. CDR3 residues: CAWDPAGVHTGELFF. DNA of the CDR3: TGTGCCTGGGACCCCGCGGGGGTGCACACCGGGGAGCTGTTTTTT.

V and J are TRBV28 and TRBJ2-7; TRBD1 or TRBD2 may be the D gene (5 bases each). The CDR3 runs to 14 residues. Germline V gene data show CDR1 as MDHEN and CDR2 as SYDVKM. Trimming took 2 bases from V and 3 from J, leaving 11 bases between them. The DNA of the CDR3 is TGTGCCAGCAGTTTAGCCGGGGCATTCTACGAGCAGTACTTC. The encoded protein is CASSLAGAFYEQYF.

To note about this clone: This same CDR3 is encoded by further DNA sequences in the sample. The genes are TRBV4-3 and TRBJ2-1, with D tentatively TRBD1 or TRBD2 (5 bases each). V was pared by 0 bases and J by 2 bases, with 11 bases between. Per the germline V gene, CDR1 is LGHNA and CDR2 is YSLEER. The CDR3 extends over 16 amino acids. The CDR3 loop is CASSQDRRGPYNEQFF. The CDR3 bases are TGCGCCAGCAGCCAAGATCGTCGGGGACCCTACAATGAGCAGTTCTTC.

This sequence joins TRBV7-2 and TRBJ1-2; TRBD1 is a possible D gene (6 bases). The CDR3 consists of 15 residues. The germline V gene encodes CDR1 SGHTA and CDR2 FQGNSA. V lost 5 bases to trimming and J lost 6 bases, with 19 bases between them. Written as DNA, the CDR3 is TGTGCCAGCAGCGGACGACAGGCCGGGTTGGATGGCTACACCTTC. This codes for CASSGRQAGLDGYTF. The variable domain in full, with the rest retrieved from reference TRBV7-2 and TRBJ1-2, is GAGVSQSPSNKVTEKGKDVELRCDPISGHTALYWYRQSLGQGLEFLIYFQGNSAPDKSGLPSDRFSAERTGGSVSTLTIQRTQQEDSAVYLCASSGRQAGLDGYTFGSGTRLTVV.

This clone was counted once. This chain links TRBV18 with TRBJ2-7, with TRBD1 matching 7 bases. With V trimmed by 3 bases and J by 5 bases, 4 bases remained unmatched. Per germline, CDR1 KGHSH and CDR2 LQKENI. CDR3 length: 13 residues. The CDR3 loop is CASSPGQLHEQYF. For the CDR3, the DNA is TGTGCCAGCTCACCGGGACAGCTCCACGAGCAGTACTTC.

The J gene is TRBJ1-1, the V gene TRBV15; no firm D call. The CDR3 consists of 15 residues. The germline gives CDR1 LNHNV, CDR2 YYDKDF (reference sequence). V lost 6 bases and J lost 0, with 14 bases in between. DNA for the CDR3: TGTGCCACCAGAGAGCTAAGGCCTATGAACACTGAAGCTTTCTTT. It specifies CATRELRPMNTEAFF.